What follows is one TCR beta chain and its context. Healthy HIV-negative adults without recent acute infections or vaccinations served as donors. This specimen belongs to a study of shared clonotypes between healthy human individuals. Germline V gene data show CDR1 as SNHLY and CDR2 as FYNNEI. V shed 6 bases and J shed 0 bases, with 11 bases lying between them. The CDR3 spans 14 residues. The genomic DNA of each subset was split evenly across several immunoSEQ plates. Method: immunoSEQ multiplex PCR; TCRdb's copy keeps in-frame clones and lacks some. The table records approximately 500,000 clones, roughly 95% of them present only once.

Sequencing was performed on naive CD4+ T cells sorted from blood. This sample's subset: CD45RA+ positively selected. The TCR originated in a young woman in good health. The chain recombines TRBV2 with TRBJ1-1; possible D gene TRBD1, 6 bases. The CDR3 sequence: CASRGQTVNTEAFF. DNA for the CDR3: TGTGCCAGCAGAGGACAGACAGTGAACACTGAAGCTTTCTTT. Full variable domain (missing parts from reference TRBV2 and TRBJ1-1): EPEVTQTPSHQVTQMGQEVILRCVPISNHLYFYWYRQILGQKVEFLVSFYNNEISEKSEIFDDQFSVERPDGSNFTLKIRSTKLEDSAMYFCASRGQTVNTEAFFGQGTRLTVV.